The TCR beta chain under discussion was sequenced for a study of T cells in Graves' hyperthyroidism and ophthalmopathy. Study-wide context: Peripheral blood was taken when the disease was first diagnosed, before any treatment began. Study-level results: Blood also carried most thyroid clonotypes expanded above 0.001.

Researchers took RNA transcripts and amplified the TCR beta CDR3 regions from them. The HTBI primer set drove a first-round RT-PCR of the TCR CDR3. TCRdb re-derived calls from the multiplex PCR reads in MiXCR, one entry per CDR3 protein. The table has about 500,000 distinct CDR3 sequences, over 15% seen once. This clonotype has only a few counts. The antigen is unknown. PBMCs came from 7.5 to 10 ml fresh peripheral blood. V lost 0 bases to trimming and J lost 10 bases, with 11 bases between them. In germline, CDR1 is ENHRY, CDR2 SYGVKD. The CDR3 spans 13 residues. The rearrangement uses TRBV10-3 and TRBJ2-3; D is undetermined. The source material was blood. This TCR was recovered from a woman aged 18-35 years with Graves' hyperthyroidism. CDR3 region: CAISESSPGAQYF. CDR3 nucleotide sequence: TGTGCCATCAGTGAGTCATCGCCAGGAGCGCAGTATTTT.